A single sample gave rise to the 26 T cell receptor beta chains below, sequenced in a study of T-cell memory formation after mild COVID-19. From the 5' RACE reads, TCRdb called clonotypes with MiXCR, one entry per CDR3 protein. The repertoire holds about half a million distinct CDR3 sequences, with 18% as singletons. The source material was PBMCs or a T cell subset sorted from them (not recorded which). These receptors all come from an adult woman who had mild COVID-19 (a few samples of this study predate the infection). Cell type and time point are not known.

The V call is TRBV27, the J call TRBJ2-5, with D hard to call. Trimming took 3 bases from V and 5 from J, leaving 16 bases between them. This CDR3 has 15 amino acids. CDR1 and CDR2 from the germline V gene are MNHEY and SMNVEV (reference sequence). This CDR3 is CASSLSDGHFETQYF. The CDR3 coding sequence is TGTGCCAGCAGTTTGTCCGACGGTCATTTTGAGACCCAGTACTTC.

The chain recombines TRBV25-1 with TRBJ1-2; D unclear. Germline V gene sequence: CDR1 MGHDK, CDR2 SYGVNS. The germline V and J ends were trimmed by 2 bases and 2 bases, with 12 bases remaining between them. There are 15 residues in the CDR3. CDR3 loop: CASSEGVGLNYGYTF. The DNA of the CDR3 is TGTGCCAGCAGTGAAGGAGTAGGACTGAACTATGGCTACACCTTC.

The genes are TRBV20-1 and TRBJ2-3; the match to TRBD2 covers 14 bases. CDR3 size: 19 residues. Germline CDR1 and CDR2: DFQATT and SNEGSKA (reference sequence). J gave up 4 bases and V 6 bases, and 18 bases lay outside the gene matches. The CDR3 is CSAATSGRAHRPSADTQYF. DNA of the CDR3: TGCAGTGCCGCGACTAGCGGGAGGGCCCATCGCCCATCTGCAGATACGCAGTATTTT.

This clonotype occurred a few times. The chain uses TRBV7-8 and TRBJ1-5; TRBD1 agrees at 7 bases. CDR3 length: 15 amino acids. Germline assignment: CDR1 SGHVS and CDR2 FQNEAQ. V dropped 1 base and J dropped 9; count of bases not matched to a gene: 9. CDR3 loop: CASSLGRTGARPQHF. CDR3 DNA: TGTGCCAGCAGCTTAGGACGGACAGGCGCTAGGCCCCAGCATTTT.

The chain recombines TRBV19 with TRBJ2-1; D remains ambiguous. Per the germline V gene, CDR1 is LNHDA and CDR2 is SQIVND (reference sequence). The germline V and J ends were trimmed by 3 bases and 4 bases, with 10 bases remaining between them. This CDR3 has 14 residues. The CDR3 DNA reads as TGTGCCAGTAGTATCTACCCACTTTACAATGAGCAGTTCTTC. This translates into CASSIYPLYNEQFF. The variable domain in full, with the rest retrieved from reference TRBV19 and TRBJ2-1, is DGGITQSPKYLFRKEGQNVTLSCEQNLNHDAMYWYRQDPGQGLRLIYYSQIVNDFQKGDIAEGYSVSREKKESFPLTVTSAQKNPTAFYLCASSIYPLYNEQFFGPGTRLTVL.

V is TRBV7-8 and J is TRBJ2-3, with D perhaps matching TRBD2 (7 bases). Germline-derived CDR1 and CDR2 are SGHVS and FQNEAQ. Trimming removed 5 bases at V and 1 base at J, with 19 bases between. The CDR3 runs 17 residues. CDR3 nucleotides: TGTGCCAGCAGCCCAGAGGTAGGGGGGGATCGCACAGATACGCAGTATTTT. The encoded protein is CASSPEVGGDRTDTQYF.

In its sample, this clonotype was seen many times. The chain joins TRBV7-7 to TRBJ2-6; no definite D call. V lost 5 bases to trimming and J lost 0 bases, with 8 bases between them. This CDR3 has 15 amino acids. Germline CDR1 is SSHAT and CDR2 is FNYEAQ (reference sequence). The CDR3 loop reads CASSPQHSGANVLTF. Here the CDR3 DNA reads TGTGCCAGCAGCCCACAGCACTCTGGGGCCAACGTCCTGACTTTC.

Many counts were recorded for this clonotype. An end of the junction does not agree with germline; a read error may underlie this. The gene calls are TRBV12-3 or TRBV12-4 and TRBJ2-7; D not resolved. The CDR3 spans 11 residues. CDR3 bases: TGCGCCAGCAGCTTCTCCGGGGAGCAGTACTTC. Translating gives CASSFSGEQYF.

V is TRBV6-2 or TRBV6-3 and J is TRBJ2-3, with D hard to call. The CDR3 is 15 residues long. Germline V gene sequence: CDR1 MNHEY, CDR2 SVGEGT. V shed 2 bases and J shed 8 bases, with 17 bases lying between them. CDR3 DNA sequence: TGTGCCAGCAGTTACCAGGACCCCCCCTCTGGTACGCAGTATTTT. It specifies CASSYQDPPSGTQYF.

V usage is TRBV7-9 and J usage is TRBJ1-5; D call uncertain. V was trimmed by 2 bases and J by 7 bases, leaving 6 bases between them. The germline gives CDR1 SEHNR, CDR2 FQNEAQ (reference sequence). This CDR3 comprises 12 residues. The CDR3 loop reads CASSLFAQPQHF. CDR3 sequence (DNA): TGTGCCAGCAGCTTATTTGCACAGCCCCAGCATTTT.

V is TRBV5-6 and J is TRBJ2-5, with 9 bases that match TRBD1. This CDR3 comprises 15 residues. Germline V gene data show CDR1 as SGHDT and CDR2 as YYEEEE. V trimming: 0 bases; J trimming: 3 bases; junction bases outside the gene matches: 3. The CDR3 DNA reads TGTGCCAGCAGCTTGGTCGGGACAGGGAAAGAGACCCAGTACTTC. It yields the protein CASSLVGTGKETQYF.

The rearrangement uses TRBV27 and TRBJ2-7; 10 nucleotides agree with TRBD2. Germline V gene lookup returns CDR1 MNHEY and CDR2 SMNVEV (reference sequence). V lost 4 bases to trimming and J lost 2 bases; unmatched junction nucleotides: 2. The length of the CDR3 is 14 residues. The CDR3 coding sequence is TGTGCCAGCAGTTCAGCGGGGGGGCCCTACGAGCAGTACTTC. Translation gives CASSSAGGPYEQYF.

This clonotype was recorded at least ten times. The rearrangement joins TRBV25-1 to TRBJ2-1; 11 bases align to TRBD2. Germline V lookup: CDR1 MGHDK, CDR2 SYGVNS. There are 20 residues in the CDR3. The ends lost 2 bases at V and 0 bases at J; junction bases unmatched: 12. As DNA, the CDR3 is TGTGCCAGCAGTGAAACCGGAGGACTAGCGGGTAAGAGCTCCTACAATGAGCAGTTCTTC. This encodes CASSETGGLAGKSSYNEQFF.

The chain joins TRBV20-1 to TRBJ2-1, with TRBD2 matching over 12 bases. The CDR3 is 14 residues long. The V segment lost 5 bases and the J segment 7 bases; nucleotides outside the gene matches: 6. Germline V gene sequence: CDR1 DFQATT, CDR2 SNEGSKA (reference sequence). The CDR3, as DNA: TGCAGTGCTTTGGGGGGGACTAGCGGGAATGAGCAGTTCTTC. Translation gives CSALGGTSGNEQFF.

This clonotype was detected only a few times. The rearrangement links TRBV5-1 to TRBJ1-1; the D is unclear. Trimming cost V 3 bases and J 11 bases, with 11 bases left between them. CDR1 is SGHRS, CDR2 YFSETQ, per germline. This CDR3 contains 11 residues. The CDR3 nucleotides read TGCGCCAGCAGCTGGGAAGGAGCGGCTTTCTTT. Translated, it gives CASSWEGAAFF.

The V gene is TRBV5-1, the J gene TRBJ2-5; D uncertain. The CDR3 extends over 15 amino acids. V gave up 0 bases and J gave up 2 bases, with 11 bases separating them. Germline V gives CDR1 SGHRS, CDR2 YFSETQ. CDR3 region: CASSLAVGRQETQYF. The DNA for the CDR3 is TGCGCCAGCAGCTTGGCCGTGGGCAGGCAAGAGACCCAGTACTTC.

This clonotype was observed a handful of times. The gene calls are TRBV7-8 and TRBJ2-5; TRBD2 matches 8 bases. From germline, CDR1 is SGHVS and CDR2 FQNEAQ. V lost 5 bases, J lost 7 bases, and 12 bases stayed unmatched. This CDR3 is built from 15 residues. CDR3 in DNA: TGTGCCAGCAGCAGGGGACTAGAGAGATCCGGGACCCAGTACTTC. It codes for CASSRGLERSGTQYF.

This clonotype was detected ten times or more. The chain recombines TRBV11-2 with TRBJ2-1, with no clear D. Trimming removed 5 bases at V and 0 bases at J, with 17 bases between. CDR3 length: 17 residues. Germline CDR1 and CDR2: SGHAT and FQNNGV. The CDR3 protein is CASSPRALRFSYNEQFF. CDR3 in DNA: TGTGCCAGCAGCCCACGGGCCTTACGTTTCTCCTACAATGAGCAGTTCTTC.

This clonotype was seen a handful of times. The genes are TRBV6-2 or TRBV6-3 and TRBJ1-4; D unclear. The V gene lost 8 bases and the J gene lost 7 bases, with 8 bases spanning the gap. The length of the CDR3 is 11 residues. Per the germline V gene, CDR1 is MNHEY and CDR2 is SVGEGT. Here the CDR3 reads CASGASEKLFF. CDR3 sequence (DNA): TGTGCCAGCGGCGCGAGTGAAAAACTGTTTTTT.

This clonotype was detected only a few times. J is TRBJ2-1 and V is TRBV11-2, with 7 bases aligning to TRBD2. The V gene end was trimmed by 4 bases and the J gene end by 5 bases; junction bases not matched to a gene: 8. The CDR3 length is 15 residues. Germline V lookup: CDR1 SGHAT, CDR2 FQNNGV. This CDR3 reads CASSYPSLADNEQFF. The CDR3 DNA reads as TGTGCCAGCAGCTACCCATCCCTAGCGGACAATGAGCAGTTCTTC.

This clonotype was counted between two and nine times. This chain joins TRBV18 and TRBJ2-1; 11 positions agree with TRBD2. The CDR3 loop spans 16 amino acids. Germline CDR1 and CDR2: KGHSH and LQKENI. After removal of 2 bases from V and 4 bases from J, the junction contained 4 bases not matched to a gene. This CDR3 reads CASSPGTSGPYNEQFF. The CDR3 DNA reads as TGTGCCAGCTCACCAGGGACTAGCGGACCATACAATGAGCAGTTCTTC.

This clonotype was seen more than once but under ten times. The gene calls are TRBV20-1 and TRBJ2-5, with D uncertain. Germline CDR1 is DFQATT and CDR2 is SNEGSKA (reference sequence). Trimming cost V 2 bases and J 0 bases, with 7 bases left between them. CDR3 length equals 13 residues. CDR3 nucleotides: TGCAGTGCTAGATGGCGAGACCAAGAGACCCAGTACTTC. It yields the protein CSARWRDQETQYF.

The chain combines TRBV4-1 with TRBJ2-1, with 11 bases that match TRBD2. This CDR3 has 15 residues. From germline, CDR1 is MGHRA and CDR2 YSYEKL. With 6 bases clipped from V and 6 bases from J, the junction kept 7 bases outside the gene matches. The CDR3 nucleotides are TGCGCCAGCAGAATCCTAGCGGGGGGCCGCAATGAGCAGTTCTTC. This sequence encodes CASRILAGGRNEQFF.

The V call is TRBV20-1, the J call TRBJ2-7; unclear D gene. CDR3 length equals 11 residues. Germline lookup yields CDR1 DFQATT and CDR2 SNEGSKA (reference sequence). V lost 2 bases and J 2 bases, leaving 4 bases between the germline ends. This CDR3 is CSARKAYEQYF. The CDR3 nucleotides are TGCAGTGCTAGAAAAGCCTACGAGCAGTACTTC.

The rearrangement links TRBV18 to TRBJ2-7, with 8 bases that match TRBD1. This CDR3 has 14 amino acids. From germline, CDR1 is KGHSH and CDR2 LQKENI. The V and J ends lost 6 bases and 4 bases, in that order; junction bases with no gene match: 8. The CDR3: CASSPRGLTYEQYF. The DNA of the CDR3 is TGTGCCAGCTCCCCCAGGGGGCTCACATACGAGCAGTACTTC.

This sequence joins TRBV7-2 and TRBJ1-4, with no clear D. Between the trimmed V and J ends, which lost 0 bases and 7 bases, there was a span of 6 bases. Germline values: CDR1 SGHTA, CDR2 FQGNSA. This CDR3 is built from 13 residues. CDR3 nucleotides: TGTGCCAGCAGCTTAGCTTACGGTGAAAAACTGTTTTTT. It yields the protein CASSLAYGEKLFF.